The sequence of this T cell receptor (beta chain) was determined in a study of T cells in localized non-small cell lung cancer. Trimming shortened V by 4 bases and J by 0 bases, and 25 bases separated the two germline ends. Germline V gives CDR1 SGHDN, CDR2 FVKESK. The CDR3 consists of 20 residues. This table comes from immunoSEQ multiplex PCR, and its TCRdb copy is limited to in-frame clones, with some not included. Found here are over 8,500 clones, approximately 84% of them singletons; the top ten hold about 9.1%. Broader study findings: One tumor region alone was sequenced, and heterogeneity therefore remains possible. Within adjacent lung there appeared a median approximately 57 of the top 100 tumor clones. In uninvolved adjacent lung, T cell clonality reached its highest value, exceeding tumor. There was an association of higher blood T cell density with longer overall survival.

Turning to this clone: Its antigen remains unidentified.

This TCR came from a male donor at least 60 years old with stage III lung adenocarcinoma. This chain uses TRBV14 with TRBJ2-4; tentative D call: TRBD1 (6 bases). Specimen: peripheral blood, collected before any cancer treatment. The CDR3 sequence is CASSRGRRGPFRGAKNIQYF. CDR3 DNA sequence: TGTGCCAGCAGCCGGGGGCGAAGGGGCCCTTTCCGCGGAGCCAAAAACATTCAGTACTTC.